The sequence of this T cell receptor (beta chain) was determined in a study of blood T cells in healthy people across ages (dated by TCRdb to 2015 to 2017). In the study overall: In model experiments, template switching captured roughly one uniquely barcoded TCR beta cDNA molecule for every two T cells. Age-related changes in TCR beta repertoire diversity were measured in the study by deep sequencing normalized with unique cDNA molecular identifiers. To avoid experimental bias, donors of different ages were spread randomly across the sequencing lanes. For two donors (one aged 18 to 30 and one aged 80 or older), the study analyzed two additional independent replicas of 1 million unique cDNA reads from the same blood draw. The donors were split into four age groups: young (average approximately 16 years), middle-aged (around 37), aged (around 67) and long-lived (roughly 86).

The investigation overall reported the following: Because profiling used bulk unsorted PBMCs, naive and antigen-experienced compartments could not be compared conclusively. Total diversity estimates from one million sequenced T cells were considered lower bounds and underestimates. Compared with the aged group, the long-lived group had more naive CD4+ T cells, fewer expanded clones and increased TCR diversity, a pattern suggesting age selection. The CMV infection status of donors was not known, potentially confounding age-related changes in expanded clonotypes. Observed TCR beta diversity per million T cells fell roughly linearly with age, and a significant reduction was already apparent by age about 36. A strong correlation was found between observed TCR beta diversity and the percentage of naive T cells measured by flow cytometry.

On this clonotype: The antigen it binds to is not known. Base quality data are lacking; no much larger clone is found one base away.

The V end loses 3 bases and the J end loses 3 bases, and a stretch of 11 bases separates them. The germline V gene provides CDR1 KGHSH and CDR2 LQKENI. From the cysteine up to the phenylalanine, the CDR3 has a length of 14 residues. Only the CDR3 region is kept as DNA, spanning 42 bases read in frame from base 1. The protocol used for the library was 5' RACE. Reads for this sample came from an Illumina HiSeq 2500. A second 7 to 11 cycle PCR used a sample-barcoded 5' primer and a J-beta primer mix. A template-switch 5' adaptor carrying 12 random nucleotides introduced a unique molecular identifier onto each TCR beta cDNA molecule. Each sample yielded at least 3 million CDR3-containing paired-end reads. All of the RNA was converted into first-strand cDNA using the Mint cDNA synthesis kit, with a TRBC-specific oligonucleotide serving as the primer. Following uracil-DNA glycosylase treatment, all cDNA underwent a first 18-cycle PCR with the universal primers M1SS and BC2_uni_R. Under the source paper's analysis protocol: For normalization, 1 million high-quality reads were randomly selected from each sample, with every read carrying a distinct molecular identifier. Reads with shared molecular identifiers were discarded instead of being binned into consensus sequences. MiTCR, with a Q25 quality threshold and the strictest error-elimination algorithm, was used for CDR3 identification, clonotype clustering and error correction. A nonparametric unseen species model using Euler transformation provided a lower-bound estimate of total TCR beta diversity. The public reads were run again by TCRdb, first through fastp at Q25 and then through MiXCR, and only productive beta chains were kept. Every CDR3 protein is listed once, alongside the most common genes and DNA of its rows. TCRdb assigned the V and J calls; the authors' analysis was not used. The sample table shows around 790,000 distinct CDR3 sequences, and roughly 44% are seen once. The top ten clonotypes cover around 21% of the sample.

The roughly 38 donors, aged about 6 to 100 years, were systemically healthy Caucasian individuals from Russia. Roughly 10 milliliters of peripheral blood were collected from each donor into EDTA-treated Vacutainer tubes. PBMCs were isolated by Ficoll-Paque density-gradient centrifugation, with at least 6.5 million obtained per sample. Trizol reagent was used to extract total RNA from the PBMCs, yielding at least 6 micrograms per sample. For every donor, an aliquot of PBMCs went through flow cytometry to measure the percentages of naive CD45RAhigh/CD27high T cells. The TCR comes from a man in his sixties in good health. The V and J segments used are TRBV18 and TRBJ1-1; there is no confident call for the D gene. The specimen sequenced was blood. CDR3 region: CASSPGRVYTEAFF. The bases read TGTGCCAGCTCACCGGGGAGGGTGTACACTGAAGCTTTCTTT.